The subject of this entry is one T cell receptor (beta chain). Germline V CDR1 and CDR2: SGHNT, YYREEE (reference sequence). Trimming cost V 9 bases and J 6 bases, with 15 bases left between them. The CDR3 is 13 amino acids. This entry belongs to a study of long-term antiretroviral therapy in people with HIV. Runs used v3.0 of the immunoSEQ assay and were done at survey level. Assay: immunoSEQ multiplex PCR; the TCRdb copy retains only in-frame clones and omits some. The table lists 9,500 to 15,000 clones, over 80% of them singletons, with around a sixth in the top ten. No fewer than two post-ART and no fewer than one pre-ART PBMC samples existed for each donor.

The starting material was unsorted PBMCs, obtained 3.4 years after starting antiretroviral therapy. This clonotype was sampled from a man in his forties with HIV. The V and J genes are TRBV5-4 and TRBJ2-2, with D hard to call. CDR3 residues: CAIAGPLAGELFF. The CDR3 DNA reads TGTGCCATCGCCGGGCCTCTGGCCGGGGAGCTGTTTTTT.